The sample holds a few counts of the clone carrying this T cell receptor beta chain. The CDR3 loop spans 17 amino acids. Trimming shortened V by 1 base and J by 7 bases, and 19 bases separated the two germline ends. Germline-derived CDR1 and CDR2 are SGHVS and FNYEAQ. Measured with immunoSEQ multiplex PCR; TCRdb has only the in-frame clones, and not every one. In the table there are hundreds of thousands of clones, 88% of which are singletons. This sample stems from a study of blood T cell repertoires in COVID-19. About the study: T cells, B-cell-depleted T cells, or PBMCs supplied cDNA or gDNA.

The V gene is TRBV7-6, the J gene TRBJ1-4; a weak D match, TRBD1 (6 bases). The receptor was isolated from a woman in her 50s with COVID-19, enrolled during active disease. The sample consisted of peripheral blood. CDR3 coding DNA: TGTGCCAGCAGCTTAGTCCACGGACCGGGACACCTTGAAAAACTGTTTTTT. Amino acids: CASSLVHGPGHLEKLFF.